Listed here is a single T cell receptor beta chain. It has no known antigen specificity. The input lacks base qualities; no much larger clone sits a single base away. This record comes from a study of control samples from healthy donors and cancer patients (dated by TCRdb to 2020 to 2021). The cysteine opens and the phenylalanine closes a CDR3 of 14 amino acids. Just the 42-base CDR3 DNA is kept, in frame starting at base 1. Trimming removed 0 bases from V and 4 bases from J, leaving 9 bases between the germline ends. CDR1 and CDR2 are read off the germline V gene as LGHNA and YNFKEQ. The library was generated by the immunoSEQ multiplex PCR assay. The clones in this table, taken by TCRdb from immuneACCESS, are in-frame only. Not every clone is retained; where verified, under half of the shortfall comes from an unresolved V gene, and the cause of the rest is unknown. The sample includes 75,000 or so clones, with 89% observed a single time. Around 5.1% of the sample is held by the ten biggest clonotypes.

The sequence came from a man between 60 and 75 years old with colorectal cancer. Sequenced: PBMCs. Recombination connected TRBV4-2 to TRBJ2-5; the D gene is perhaps TRBD1, from 6 matching bases. CDR3 loop: CASSQDRGLETQYF. The bases read TGTGCCAGCAGCCAAGATAGGGGGTTAGAGACCCAGTACTTC.